These T cell receptor beta chains were read from a single sample in a study of vaccination effects on CD4 cells after COVID-19. Generated by immunoSEQ multiplex PCR, the TCRdb table keeps only in-frame clones and is missing some. The sample lists about 55,000 clones, about two thirds occurring once. The antigens for these receptors are not known. The source material was CD4+ T cells from PBMCs cultured with SARS-CoV-2 spike peptides, sampled before COVID-19 vaccination. The receptors shown here come from a human donor who received a COVID-19 vaccine. CDR3s include the opening cysteine and the closing phenylalanine or tryptophan. The order of the fields is D gene, clone size, V gene, J gene, CDR3 DNA, CDR3 protein. The D gene is left open where the match is weak. Only part of the rows carry a size: once, few, many, or a class if the clone is expanded.

TRBD1	once	TRBV19	TRBJ1-2	TGTGCCAGTAGTCCCGCCGGGACAGCGGACTATGGCTACACCTTC	CASSPAGTADYGYTF
.	.	TRBV12-5	TRBJ1-3	TGTGCTAGTGGTTTGGGTGACGGCGCAAACATATATTTT	CASGLGDGANIYF
.	.	TRBV7-2	TRBJ1-5	TGTGCCAGCAGCTTATTGGGGGGGAATCAGCCCCAGCATTTT	CASSLLGGNQPQHF
TRBD1	.	TRBV18	TRBJ2-2	TGTGCCAGCTCAATCTCCGGGACAGCGAACACCGGGGAGCTGTTTTTT	CASSISGTANTGELFF
.	.	TRBV3-1/TRBV3-2	TRBJ2-1	TGTGCCAGCAGCCGACGGGACGAACGACCCAATGAGCAGTTCTTC	CASSRRDERPNEQFF
TRBD2	.	TRBV5-1	TRBJ2-1	TGCGCCAGCAGCTCGGGGGGACTAGCGGGAGCCAATGAGCAGTTCTTC	CASSSGGLAGANEQFF
.	.	TRBV6-5	TRBJ1-6	TGTGCCAGCAGTTACGGCAGCCCGGGGGATTCACCCCTCCACTTT	CASSYGSPGDSPLHF
.	.	TRBV6-5	TRBJ1-5	TGTGCCAGCAGGGCACAGGGAGGCAATCAGCCCCAGCATTTT	CASRAQGGNQPQHF
TRBD1	.	TRBV4-2	TRBJ1-1	TGTGCCAGCAGCCAAGTCGGACAGGGAGATACTGAAGCTTTCTTT	CASSQVGQGDTEAFF
.	.	TRBV5-1	TRBJ2-5	TGCGCCAGCCAAAGGGGGGCACAAGGTCAAGAGACCCAGTACTTC	CASQRGAQGQETQYF